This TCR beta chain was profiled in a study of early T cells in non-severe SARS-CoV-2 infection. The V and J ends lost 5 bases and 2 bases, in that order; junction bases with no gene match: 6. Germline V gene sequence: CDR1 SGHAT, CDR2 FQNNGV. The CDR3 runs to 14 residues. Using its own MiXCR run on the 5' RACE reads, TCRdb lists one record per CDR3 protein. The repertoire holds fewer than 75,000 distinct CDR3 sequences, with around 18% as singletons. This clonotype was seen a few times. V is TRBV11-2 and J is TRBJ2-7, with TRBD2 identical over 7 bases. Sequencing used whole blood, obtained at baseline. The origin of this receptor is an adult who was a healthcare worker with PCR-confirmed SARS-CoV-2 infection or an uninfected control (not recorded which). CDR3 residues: CASSHQRGPYEQYF. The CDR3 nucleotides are TGTGCCAGCAGCCATCAGCGGGGCCCCTACGAGCAGTACTTC.